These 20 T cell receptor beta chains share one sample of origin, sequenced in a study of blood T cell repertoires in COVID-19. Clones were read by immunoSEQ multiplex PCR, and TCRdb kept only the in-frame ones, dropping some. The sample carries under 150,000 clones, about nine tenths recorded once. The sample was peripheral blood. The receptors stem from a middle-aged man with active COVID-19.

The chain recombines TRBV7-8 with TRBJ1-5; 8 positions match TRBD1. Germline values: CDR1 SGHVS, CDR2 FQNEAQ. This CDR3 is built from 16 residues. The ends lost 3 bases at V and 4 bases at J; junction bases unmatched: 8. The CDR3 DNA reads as TGTGCCAGCAGCTTGAGGCTCACAGGGGGAAATCAGCCCCAGCATTTT. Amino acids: CASSLRLTGGNQPQHF.

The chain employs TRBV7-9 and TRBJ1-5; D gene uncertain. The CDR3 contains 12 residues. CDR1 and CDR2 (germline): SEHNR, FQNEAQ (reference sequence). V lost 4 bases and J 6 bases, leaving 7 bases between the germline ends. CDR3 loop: CASSSPGQPQHF. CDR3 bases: TGTGCCAGCAGCTCACCGGGTCAGCCCCAGCATTTT.

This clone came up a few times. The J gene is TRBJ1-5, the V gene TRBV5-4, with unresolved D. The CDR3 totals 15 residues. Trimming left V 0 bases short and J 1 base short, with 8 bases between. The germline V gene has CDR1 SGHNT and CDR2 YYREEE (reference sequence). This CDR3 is CASSLDPTSNQPQHF. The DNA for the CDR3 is TGTGCCAGCAGCTTGGACCCCACAAGCAATCAGCCCCAGCATTTT.

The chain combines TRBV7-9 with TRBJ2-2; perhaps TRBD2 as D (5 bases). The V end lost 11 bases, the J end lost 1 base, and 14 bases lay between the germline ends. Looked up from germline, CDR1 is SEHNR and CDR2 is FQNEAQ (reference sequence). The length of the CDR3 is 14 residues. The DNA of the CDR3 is TGTGCCGCGGGCCGCCCCTTGAACACCGGGGAGCTGTTTTTT. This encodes CAAGRPLNTGELFF.

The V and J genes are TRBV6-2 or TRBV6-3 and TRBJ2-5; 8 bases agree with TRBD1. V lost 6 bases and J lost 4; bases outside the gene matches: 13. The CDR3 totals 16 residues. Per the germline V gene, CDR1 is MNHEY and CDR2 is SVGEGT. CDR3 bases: TGTGCCAGCAGCCTCGGGACAGGTCTGATCAGAGAGACCCAGTACTTC. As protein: CASSLGTGLIRETQYF.

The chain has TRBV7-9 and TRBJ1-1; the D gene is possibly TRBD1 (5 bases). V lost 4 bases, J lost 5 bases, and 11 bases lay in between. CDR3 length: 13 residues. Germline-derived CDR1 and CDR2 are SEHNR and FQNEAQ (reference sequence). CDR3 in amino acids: CASSSAGKTEAFF. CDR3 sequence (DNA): TGTGCCAGCAGCTCCGCAGGGAAGACTGAAGCTTTCTTT. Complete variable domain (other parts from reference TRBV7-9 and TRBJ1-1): DTGVSQNPRHKITKRGQNVTFRCDPISEHNRLYWYRQTLGQGPEFLTYFQNEAQLEKSRLLSDRFSAERPKGSFSTLEIQRTEQGDSAMYLCASSSAGKTEAFFGQGTRLTVV.

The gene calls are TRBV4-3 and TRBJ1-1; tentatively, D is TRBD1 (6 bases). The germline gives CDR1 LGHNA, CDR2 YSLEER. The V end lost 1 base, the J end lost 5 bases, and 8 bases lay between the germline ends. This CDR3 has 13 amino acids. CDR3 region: CASSQAQGTEAFF. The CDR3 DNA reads TGCGCCAGCAGCCAAGCCCAGGGGACTGAAGCTTTCTTT.

This CDR3 reads CASSFERQGNTEAFF. The CDR3 region has the DNA TGTGCCAGCAGTTTTGAACGACAGGGCAACACTGAAGCTTTCTTT. The gene calls are TRBV6-2 or TRBV6-3 and TRBJ1-1; TRBD1 matches at 7 bases. The V gene's germline CDR1 is MNHEY and CDR2 SVGEGT. This CDR3 region has 15 residues. V shed 4 bases, J shed 2 bases, and the junction held 7 bases outside the gene matches.

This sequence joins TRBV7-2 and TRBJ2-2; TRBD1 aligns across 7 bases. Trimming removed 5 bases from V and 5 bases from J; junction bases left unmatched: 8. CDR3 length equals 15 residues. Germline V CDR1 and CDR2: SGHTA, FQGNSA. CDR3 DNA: TGTGCCAGCAGCGCAGGGGGACCGGGAACCGGGGAGCTGTTTTTT. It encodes CASSAGGPGTGELFF.

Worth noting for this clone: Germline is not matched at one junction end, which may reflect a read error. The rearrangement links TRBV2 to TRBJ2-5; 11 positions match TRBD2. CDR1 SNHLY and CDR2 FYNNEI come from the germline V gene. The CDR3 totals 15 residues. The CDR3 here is CASSLTSGAKENQYF. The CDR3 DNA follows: TGTGCCAGCAGTTTGACTAGCGGGGCAAAAGAGAACCAGTACTTC.

The CDR3: CASTPSGGEQETQYF. The CDR3 nucleotides are TGTGCCAGCACCCCTAGCGGGGGGGAACAAGAGACCCAGTACTTC. The chain recombines TRBV7-2 with TRBJ2-5; 12 bases are a match to TRBD2. CDR3 length: 15 amino acids. Germline-derived CDR1 and CDR2 are SGHTA and FQGNSA. The junction had 5 bases not matched to a gene; V was cut back by 7 bases and J by 2 bases.

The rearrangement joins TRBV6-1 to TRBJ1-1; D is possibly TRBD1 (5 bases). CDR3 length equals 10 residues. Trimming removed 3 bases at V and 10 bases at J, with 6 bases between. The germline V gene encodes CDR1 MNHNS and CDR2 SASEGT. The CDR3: CASSDTGAFF. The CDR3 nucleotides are TGTGCCAGCAGTGATACAGGAGCTTTCTTT.

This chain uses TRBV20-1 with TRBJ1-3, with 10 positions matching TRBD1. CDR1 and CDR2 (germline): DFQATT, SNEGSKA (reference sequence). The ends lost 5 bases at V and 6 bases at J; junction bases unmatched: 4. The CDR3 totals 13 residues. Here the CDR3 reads CSARDRGQNTIYF. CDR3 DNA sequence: TGCAGTGCTCGTGACAGGGGGCAAAACACCATATATTTT.

The CDR3 coding sequence is TGTGCCAGCAGTTTAGCGGTCTCTGGGGCCAACGTCCTGACTTTC. It specifies CASSLAVSGANVLTF. This rearrangement joins TRBV6-5 to TRBJ2-6, with TRBD2 as a possible D gene (6 bases). Deletions cut 4 bases from V and 0 bases from J, with 7 bases between. CDR1 MNHEY and CDR2 SVGAGI come from the germline V gene. The CDR3 contains 15 residues.

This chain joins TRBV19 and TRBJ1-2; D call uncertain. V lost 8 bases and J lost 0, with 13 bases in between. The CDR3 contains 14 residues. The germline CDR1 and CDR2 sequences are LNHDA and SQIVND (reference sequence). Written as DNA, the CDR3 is TGTGCCAGTCGCCCATTAAGAGCTAACTATGGCTACACCTTC. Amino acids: CASRPLRANYGYTF.

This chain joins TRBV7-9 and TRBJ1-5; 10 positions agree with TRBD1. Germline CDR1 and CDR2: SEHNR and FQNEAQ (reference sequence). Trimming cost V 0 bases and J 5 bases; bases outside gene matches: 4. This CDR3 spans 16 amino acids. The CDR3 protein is CASSLARGTGDQPQHF. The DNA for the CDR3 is TGTGCCAGCAGCTTAGCGCGAGGGACAGGGGATCAGCCCCAGCATTTT.

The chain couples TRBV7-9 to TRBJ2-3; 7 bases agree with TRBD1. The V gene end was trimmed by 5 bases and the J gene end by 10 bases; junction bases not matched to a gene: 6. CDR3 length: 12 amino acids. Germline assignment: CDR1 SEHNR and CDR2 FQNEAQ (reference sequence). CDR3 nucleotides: TGTGCCAGCAGCACCAGGGGGTTGGCGCAGTATTTT. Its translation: CASSTRGLAQYF.

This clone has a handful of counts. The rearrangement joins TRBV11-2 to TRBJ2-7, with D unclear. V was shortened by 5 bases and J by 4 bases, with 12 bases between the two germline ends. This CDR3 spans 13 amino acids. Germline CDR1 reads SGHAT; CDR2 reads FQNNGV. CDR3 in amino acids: CASSPPAQYEQYF. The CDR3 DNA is TGTGCCAGCAGCCCACCCGCTCAGTACGAGCAGTACTTC.

The chain's CDR3 is CASSGTGAYEQYF. In DNA, the CDR3 is TGCGCCAGCAGCGGGACAGGGGCCTACGAGCAGTACTTC. The chain is built from TRBV5-1 and TRBJ2-7, with TRBD1 matching over 10 bases. This CDR3 has 13 amino acids. CDR1 and CDR2 (germline): SGHRS, YFSETQ. V trimming: 4 bases; J trimming: 2 bases; junction bases outside the gene matches: 0.

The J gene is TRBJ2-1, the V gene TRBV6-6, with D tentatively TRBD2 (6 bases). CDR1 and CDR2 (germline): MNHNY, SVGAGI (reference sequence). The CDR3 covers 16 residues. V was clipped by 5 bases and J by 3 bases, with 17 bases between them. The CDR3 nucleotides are TGTGCCAGCAGTACCTACCGGGACTTTTTCTACAATGAGCAGTTCTTC. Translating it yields CASSTYRDFFYNEQFF.